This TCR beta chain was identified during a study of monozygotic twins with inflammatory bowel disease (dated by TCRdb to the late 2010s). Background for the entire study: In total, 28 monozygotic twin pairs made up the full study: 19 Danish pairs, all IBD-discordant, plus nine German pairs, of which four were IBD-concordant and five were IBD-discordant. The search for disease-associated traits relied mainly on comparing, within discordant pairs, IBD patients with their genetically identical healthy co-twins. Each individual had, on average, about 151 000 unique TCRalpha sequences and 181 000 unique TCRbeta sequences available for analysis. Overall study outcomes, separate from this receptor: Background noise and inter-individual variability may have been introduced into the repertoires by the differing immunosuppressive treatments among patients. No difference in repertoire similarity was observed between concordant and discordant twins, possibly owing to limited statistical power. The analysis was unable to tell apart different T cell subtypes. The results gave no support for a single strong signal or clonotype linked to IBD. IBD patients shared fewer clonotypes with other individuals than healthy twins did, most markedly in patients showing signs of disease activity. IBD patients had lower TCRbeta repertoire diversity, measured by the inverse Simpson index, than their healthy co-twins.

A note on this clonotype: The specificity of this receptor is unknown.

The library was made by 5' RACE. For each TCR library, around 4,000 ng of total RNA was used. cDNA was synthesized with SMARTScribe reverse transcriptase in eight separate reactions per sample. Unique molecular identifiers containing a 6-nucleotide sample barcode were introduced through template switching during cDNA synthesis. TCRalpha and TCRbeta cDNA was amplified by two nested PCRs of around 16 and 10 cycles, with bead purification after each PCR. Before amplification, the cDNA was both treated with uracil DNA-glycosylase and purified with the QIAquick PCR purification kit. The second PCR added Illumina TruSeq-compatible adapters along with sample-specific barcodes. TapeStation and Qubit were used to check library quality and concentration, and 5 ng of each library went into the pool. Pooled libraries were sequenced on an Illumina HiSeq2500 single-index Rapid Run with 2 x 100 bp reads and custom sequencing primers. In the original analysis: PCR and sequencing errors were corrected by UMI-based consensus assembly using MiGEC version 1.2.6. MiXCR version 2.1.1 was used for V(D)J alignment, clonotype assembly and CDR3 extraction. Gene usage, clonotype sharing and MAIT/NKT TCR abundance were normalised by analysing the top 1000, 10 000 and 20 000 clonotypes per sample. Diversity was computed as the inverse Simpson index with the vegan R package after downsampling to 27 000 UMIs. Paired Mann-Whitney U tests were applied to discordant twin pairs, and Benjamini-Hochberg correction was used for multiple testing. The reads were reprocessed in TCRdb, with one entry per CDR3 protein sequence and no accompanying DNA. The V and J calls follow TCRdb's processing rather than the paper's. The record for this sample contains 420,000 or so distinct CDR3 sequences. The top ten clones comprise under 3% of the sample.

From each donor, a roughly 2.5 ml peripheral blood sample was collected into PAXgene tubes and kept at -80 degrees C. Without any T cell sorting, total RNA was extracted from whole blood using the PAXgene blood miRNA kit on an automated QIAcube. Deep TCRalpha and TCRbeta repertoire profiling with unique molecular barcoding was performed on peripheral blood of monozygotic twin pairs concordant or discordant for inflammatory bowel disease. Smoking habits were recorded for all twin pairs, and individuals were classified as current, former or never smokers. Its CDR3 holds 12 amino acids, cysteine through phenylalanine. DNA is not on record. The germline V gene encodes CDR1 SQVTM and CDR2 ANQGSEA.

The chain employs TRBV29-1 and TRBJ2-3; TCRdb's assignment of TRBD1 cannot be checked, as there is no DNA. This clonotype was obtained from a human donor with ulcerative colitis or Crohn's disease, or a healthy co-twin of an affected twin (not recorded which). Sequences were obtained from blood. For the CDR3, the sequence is CSAGQPSGTQYF.